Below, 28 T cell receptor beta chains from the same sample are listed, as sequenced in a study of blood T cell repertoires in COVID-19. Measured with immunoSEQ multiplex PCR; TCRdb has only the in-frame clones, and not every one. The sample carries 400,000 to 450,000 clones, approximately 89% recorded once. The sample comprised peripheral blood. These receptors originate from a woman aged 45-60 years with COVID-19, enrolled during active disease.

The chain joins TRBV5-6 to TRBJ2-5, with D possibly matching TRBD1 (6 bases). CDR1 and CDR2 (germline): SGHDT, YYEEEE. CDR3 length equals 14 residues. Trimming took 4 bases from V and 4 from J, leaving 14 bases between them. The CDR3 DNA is TGTGCCAGCAGCCCTCAGGGGTGGTCAGAGACCCAGTACTTC. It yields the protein CASSPQGWSETQYF.

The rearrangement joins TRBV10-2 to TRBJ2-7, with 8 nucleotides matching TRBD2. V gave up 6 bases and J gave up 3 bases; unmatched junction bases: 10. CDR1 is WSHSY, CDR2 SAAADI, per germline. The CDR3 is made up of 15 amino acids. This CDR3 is CASSRPNGGVYEQYF. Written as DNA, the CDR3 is TGCGCCAGCAGCCGCCCCAACGGGGGGGTCTACGAGCAGTACTTC.

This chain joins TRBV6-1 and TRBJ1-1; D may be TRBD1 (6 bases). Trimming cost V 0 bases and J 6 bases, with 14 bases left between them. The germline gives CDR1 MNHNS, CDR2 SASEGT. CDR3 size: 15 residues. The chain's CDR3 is CASSEATGIPSEAFF. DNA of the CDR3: TGTGCCAGCAGTGAAGCGACAGGAATTCCTTCTGAAGCTTTCTTT.

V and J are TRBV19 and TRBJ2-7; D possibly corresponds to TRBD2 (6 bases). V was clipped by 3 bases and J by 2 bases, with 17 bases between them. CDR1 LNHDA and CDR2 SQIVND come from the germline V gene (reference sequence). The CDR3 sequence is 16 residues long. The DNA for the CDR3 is TGTGCCAGTAGTATGGGGGGACGCCACCGCCCCTACGAGCAGTACTTC. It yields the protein CASSMGGRHRPYEQYF.

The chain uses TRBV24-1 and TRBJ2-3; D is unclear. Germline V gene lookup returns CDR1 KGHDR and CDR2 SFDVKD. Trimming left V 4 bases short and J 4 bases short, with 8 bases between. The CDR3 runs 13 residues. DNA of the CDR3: TGTGCCACCAGTGACGACCTAGCAGATACGCAGTATTTT. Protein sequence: CATSDDLADTQYF.

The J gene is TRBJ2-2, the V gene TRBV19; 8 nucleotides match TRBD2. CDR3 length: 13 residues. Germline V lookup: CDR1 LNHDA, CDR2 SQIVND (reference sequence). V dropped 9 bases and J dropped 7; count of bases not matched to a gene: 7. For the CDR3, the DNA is TGTGCCAGCACACCCGGGAGGGTCGGGGAGCTGTTTTTT. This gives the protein CASTPGRVGELFF.

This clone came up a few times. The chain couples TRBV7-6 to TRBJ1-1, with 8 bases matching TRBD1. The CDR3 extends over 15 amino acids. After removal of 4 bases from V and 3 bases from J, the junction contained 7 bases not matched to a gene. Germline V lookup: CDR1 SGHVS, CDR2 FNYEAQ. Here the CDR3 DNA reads TGTGCCAGCAGCTCCGTATCAGGGGGCTACACTGAAGCTTTCTTT. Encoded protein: CASSSVSGGYTEAFF.

The CDR3 protein is CAWSQRGMGAEAFF. CDR3 nucleotide sequence: TGTGCCTGGAGTCAGCGGGGGATGGGGGCTGAAGCTTTCTTT. The chain recombines TRBV30 with TRBJ1-1; maybe TRBD1 (5 bases). Germline CDR1 is GTSNPN and CDR2 is SVGIG (reference sequence). CDR3 length: 14 amino acids. V lost 2 bases to trimming and J lost 6 bases, with 16 bases between them.

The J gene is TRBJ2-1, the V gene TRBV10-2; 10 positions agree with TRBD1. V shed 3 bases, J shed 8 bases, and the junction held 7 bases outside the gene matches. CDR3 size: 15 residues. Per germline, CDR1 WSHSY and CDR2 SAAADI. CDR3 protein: CASSEQMTGGHEQFF. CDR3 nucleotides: TGCGCCAGCAGTGAACAAATGACAGGGGGCCATGAGCAGTTCTTC.

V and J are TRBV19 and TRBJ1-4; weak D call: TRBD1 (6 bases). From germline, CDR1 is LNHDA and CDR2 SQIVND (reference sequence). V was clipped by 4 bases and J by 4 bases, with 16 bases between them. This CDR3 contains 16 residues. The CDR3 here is CASSSRRTAYNEKLFF. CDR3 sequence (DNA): TGTGCCAGTAGTAGCCGTCGGACAGCCTATAATGAAAAACTGTTTTTT.

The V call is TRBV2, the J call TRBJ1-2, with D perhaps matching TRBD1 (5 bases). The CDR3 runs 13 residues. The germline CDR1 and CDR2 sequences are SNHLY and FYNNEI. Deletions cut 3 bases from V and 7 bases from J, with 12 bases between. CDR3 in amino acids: CASSETEPGGYTF. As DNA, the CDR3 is TGTGCCAGCAGTGAGACAGAACCGGGTGGCTACACCTTC. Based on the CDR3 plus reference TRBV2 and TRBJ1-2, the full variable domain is EPEVTQTPSHQVTQMGQEVILRCVPISNHLYFYWYRQILGQKVEFLVSFYNNEISEKSEIFDDQFSVERPDGSNFTLKIRSTKLEDSAMYFCASSETEPGGYTFGSGTRLTVV.

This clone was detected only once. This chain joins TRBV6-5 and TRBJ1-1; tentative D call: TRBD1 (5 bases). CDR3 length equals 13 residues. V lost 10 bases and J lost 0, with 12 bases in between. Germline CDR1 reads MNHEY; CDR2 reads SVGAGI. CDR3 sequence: CATIIQVNTEAFF. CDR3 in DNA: TGTGCCACCATCATACAGGTGAACACTGAAGCTTTCTTT.

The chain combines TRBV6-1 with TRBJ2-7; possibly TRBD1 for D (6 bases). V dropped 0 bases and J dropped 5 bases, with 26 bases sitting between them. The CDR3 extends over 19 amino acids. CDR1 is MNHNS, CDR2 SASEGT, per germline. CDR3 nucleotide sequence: TGTGCCAGCAGTGAAGCTGTTATTTCGACAGGCAACCTCCTCAACGAGCAGTACTTC. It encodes CASSEAVISTGNLLNEQYF.

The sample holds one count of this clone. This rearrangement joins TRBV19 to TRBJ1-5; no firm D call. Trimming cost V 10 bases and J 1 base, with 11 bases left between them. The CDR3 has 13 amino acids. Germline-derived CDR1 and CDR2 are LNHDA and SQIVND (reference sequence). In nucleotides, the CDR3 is TGTGCCACTCAGAGAGGAAGCAATCAGCCCCAGCATTTT. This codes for CATQRGSNQPQHF.

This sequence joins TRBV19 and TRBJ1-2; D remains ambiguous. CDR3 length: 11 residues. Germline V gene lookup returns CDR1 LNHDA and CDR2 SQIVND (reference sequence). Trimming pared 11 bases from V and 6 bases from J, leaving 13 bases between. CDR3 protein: CALRRADGYTF. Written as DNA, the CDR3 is TGTGCCTTGAGGAGGGCTGATGGCTACACCTTC.

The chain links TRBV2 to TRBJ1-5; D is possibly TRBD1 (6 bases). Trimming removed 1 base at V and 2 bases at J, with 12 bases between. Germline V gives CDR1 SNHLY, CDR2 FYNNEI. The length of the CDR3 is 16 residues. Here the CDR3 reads CASSEGRAGGNQPQHF. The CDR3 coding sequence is TGTGCCAGCAGTGAAGGCCGGGCAGGGGGCAATCAGCCCCAGCATTTT.

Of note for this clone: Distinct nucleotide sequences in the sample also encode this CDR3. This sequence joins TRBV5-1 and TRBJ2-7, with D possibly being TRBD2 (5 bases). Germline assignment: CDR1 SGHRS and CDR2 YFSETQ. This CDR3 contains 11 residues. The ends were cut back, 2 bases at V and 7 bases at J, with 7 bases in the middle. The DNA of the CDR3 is TGCGCCAGCAGCTTACTAGGGGAGCAGTACTTC. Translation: CASSLLGEQYF.

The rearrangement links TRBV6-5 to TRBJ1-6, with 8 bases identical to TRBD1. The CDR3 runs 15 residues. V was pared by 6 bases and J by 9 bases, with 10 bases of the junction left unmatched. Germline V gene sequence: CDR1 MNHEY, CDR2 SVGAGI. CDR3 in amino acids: CASRRQGRGGSPLHF. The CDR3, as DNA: TGTGCCAGCAGACGACAGGGGCGGGGTGGTTCACCCCTCCACTTT.

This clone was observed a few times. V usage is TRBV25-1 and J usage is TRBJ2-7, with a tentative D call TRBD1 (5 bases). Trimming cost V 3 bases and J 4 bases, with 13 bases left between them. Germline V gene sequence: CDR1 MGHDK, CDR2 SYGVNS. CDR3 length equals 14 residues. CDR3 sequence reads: CASSDGRGWYEQYF. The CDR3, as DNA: TGTGCCAGCAGTGATGGAAGGGGCTGGTACGAGCAGTACTTC.

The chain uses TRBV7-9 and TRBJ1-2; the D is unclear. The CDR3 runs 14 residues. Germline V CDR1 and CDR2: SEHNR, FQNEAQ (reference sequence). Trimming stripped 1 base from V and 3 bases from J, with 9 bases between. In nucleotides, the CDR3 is TGTGCCAGCAGCTTAGGGGGAGGGTACTATGGCTACACCTTC. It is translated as CASSLGGGYYGYTF. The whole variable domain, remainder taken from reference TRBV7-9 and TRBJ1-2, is DTGVSQNPRHKITKRGQNVTFRCDPISEHNRLYWYRQTLGQGPEFLTYFQNEAQLEKSRLLSDRFSAERPKGSFSTLEIQRTEQGDSAMYLCASSLGGGYYGYTFGSGTRLTVV.

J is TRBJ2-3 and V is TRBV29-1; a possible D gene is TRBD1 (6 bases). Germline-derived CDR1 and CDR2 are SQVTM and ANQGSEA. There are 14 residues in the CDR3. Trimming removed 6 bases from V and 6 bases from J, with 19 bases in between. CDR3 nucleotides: TGCAGCGTCGGAGCCACAGGGTCGGGCGATACGCAGTATTTT. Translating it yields CSVGATGSGDTQYF.

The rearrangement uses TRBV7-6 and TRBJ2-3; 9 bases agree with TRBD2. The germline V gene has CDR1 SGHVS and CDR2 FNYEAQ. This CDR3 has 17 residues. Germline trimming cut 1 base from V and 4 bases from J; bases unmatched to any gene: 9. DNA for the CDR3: TGTGCCAGCAGCTTAGACGGGGGCGGGGGGGCCCCAGATACGCAGTATTTT. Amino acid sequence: CASSLDGGGGAPDTQYF.

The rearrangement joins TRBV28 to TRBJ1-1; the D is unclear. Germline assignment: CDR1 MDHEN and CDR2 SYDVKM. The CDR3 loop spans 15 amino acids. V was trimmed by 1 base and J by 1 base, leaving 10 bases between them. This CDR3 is CASSLSAGGNTEAFF. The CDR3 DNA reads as TGTGCCAGCAGTTTATCGGCAGGTGGGAACACTGAAGCTTTCTTT.

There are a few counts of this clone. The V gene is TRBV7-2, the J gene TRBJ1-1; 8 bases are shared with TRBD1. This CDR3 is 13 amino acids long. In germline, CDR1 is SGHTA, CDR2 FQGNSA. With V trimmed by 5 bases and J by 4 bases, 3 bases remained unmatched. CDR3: CASSRTGGTEAFF. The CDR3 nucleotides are TGTGCCAGCAGCCGTACAGGGGGCACTGAAGCTTTCTTT.

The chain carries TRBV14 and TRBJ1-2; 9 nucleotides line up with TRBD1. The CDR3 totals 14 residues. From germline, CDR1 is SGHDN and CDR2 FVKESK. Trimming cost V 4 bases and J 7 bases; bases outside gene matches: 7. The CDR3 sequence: CASSPQTGGSGYTF. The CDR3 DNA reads TGTGCCAGCAGCCCCCAGACAGGGGGAAGTGGCTACACCTTC.

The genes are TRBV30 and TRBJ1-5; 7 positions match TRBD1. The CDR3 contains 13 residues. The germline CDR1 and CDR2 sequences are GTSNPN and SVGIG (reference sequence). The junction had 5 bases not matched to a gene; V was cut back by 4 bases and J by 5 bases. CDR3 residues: CAWTQGVDQPQHF. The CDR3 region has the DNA TGTGCCTGGACTCAGGGGGTAGATCAGCCCCAGCATTTT.

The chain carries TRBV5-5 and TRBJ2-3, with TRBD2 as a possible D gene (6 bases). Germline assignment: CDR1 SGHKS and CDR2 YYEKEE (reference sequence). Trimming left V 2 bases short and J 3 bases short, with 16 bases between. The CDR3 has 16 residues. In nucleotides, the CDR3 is TGTGCCAGCAGCTTAGAGGGACTGGGTGGGACAGATACGCAGTATTTT. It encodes CASSLEGLGGTDTQYF.

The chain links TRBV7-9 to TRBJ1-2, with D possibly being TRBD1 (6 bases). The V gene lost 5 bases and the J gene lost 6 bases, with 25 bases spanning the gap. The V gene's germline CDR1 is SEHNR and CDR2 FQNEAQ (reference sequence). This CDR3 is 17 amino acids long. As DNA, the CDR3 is TGTGCCAGCAGCCCCCCCGGACAGATAACTGTTATAGATGGCTACACCTTC. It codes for CASSPPGQITVIDGYTF.